The 21 T cell receptor beta chains in this list originate from one sample, sequenced in a study of cytomegalovirus exposure and HLA in healthy donors. Primers: 60 Vbeta forward and 13 Jbeta reverse. Sequencing used immunoSEQ multiplex PCR; TCRdb keeps in-frame clones, though not all of them. The table includes roughly 140,000 clones, less than 65% detected once. Specimen: PBMCs. The receptors come from a woman aged 25 to 39 in good health and CMV-seropositive.

Only a few counts were recorded for this clone. The chain couples TRBV6-4 to TRBJ2-1; TRBD2 agrees at 10 bases. The CDR3 spans 16 residues. In germline, CDR1 is MRHNA, CDR2 SNTAGT. J gave up 5 bases and V 0 bases, and 4 bases lay outside the gene matches. This chain's CDR3 is CASSDSATSGHNEQFF. CDR3 DNA: TGTGCCAGCAGTGACTCAGCGACTAGCGGGCACAATGAGCAGTTCTTC.

This clone has a handful of counts. The chain is built from TRBV2 and TRBJ1-2; D unclear. Germline V gene data show CDR1 as SNHLY and CDR2 as FYNNEI. The V and J ends lost 4 bases and 4 bases respectively, with 10 bases between them. The CDR3 is 13 amino acids. The chain's CDR3 is CASSAASVYGYTF. The DNA for the CDR3 is TGTGCCAGCAGTGCCGCGTCGGTCTATGGCTACACCTTC.

V usage is TRBV19 and J usage is TRBJ2-5; possibly TRBD2 for D (6 bases). There are 14 residues in the CDR3. Trimming shortened V by 1 base and J by 3 bases, and 9 bases separated the two germline ends. Germline CDR1 LNHDA, CDR2 SQIVND (reference sequence). CDR3 nucleotides: TGTGCCAGTAGTATAGCGCCGGGAGAAGAGACCCAGTACTTC. This sequence encodes CASSIAPGEETQYF.

The chain has TRBV27 and TRBJ2-7; the D gene is possibly TRBD2 (6 bases). The CDR3 loop spans 15 amino acids. V was clipped by 4 bases and J by 2 bases, with 15 bases between them. The V gene's germline CDR1 is MNHEY and CDR2 SMNVEV (reference sequence). CDR3 bases: TGTGCCAGCAGTTCCCTGGGTAGCGGCACCTACGAGCAGTACTTC. Protein sequence: CASSSLGSGTYEQYF.

J is TRBJ2-7 and V is TRBV28; TRBD1 matches at 7 bases. The CDR3 has 14 residues. From germline, CDR1 is MDHEN and CDR2 SYDVKM. The J segment lost 3 bases and the V segment lost 3 bases, leaving 5 bases of the junction unmatched. The DNA of the CDR3 is TGTGCCAGCAGTTTGACAGGGATTTTCTACGAGCAGTACTTC. It encodes CASSLTGIFYEQYF.

A few counts support this clone. The CDR3 sequence: CASSSRGGYTF. CDR3 bases: TGTGCCAGCAGCAGCCGAGGGGGCTACACCTTC. V usage is TRBV11-1 and J usage is TRBJ1-2; D is unresolved. V lost 5 bases to trimming and J lost 8 bases, with 9 bases between them. Germline CDR1 and CDR2: SGHAT and FQDESV (reference sequence). The CDR3 is made up of 11 amino acids. The variable domain in full, with the rest retrieved from reference TRBV11-1 and TRBJ1-2, is EAEVAQSPRYKITEKSQAVAFWCDPISGHATLYWYRQILGQGPELLVQFQDESVVDDSQLPKDRFSAERLKGVDSTLKIQPAELGDSAMYLCASSSRGGYTFGSGTRLTVV.

Only a few counts were recorded for this clone. The V call is TRBV5-1, the J call TRBJ1-2, with 7 bases fitting TRBD1. This CDR3 is 16 amino acids long. Trimming took 4 bases from V and 4 from J; bases not matched to a gene: 13. Germline assignment: CDR1 SGHRS and CDR2 YFSETQ. The CDR3 region has the DNA TGCGCCAGCAGCCCCAACAGTGAGGACAGGACCTATGGCTACACCTTC. Encoded protein: CASSPNSEDRTYGYTF.

The gene calls are TRBV10-1 and TRBJ1-1, with TRBD1 as a possible D gene (5 bases). In germline, CDR1 is WNHNN, CDR2 SYGVQD (reference sequence). V lost 0 bases to trimming and J lost 0 bases, with 11 bases between them. This CDR3 spans 16 amino acids. The CDR3 DNA sequence: TGCGCCAGCAGTGAGTCGATTGTCAGGGTGAACACTGAAGCTTTCTTT. It translates to CASSESIVRVNTEAFF.

This clone was detected only a few times. The chain combines TRBV9 with TRBJ2-5, with D uncertain. Germline V CDR1 and CDR2: SGDLS, YYNGEE. V was shortened by 3 bases and J by 5 bases, with 5 bases between the two germline ends. There are 11 residues in the CDR3. The DNA for the CDR3 is TGTGCCAGCAGCGCCTCTGAGACCCAGTACTTC. Translation: CASSASETQYF.

This clone was counted a few times. The chain combines TRBV25-1 with TRBJ2-2; 11 bases are a match to TRBD1. The CDR3 runs to 15 residues. V was clipped by 9 bases and J by 6 bases; unmatched bases: 9. CDR1 and CDR2 (germline): MGHDK, SYGVNS. This chain's CDR3 is CASTVGGQGAGELFF. CDR3 nucleotide sequence: TGTGCCAGTACCGTCGGGGGACAGGGGGCCGGGGAGCTGTTTTTT.

The gene calls are TRBV30 and TRBJ1-5, with a tentative D call TRBD1 (5 bases). This CDR3 contains 15 residues. The V and J ends lost 0 bases and 0 bases respectively, with 9 bases between them. Germline CDR1 is GTSNPN and CDR2 is SVGIG (reference sequence). The CDR3 nucleotides are TGTGCCTGGAGTGTACCAGGGTTTAGCAATCAGCCCCAGCATTTT. This gives the protein CAWSVPGFSNQPQHF.

This clone came up a few times. The chain employs TRBV5-3 and TRBJ2-3; D is perhaps TRBD2 (7 bases). TRBV5-3 counts as an open reading frame of uncertain function. CDR3 length: 13 residues. In DNA, the CDR3 is TGTGGGTGGGGGGGGGCCATCACAGATACGCAGTATTTT. It is translated as CGWGGAITDTQYF.

The count of this clone is one. The J gene is TRBJ1-1, the V gene TRBV5-4, with TRBD1 as a possible D gene (5 bases). Germline assignment: CDR1 SGHNT and CDR2 YYREEE (reference sequence). The CDR3 contains 13 residues. The V end was cut by 7 bases, the J end by 2 bases, with 12 bases between. The CDR3 coding sequence is TGTGCCAGCGGCCTCGGGGGAAACACTGAAGCTTTCTTT. This codes for CASGLGGNTEAFF. The full variable domain, in which reference TRBV5-4 and TRBJ1-1 provide the parts outside the CDR3, is ETGVTQSPTHLIKTRGQQVTLRCSSQSGHNTVSWYQQALGQGPQFIFQYYREEENGRGNFPPRFSGLQFPNYSSELNVNALELDDSALYLCASGLGGNTEAFFGQGTRLTVV.

V is TRBV6-5 and J is TRBJ1-5; D possibly corresponds to TRBD1 (6 bases). Germline CDR1 reads MNHEY; CDR2 reads SVGAGI. The CDR3 is 14 amino acids. The V gene lost 7 bases and the J gene lost 4 bases, with 14 bases spanning the gap. CDR3 in DNA: TGTGCCAGCACCCCGCCAGGGGTGAATCAGCCCCAGCATTTT. It codes for CASTPPGVNQPQHF.

The rearrangement joins TRBV6-5 to TRBJ2-1, with D uncertain. CDR1 MNHEY and CDR2 SVGAGI come from the germline V gene. The CDR3 has 13 residues. V was pared by 0 bases and J by 4 bases, with 4 bases between. The CDR3 sequence: CASSYSTYNEQFF. The CDR3 DNA reads TGTGCCAGCAGTTACTCCACATACAATGAGCAGTTCTTC.

The chain has TRBV18 and TRBJ1-1; D not certain. The CDR3 consists of 13 residues. V shed 0 bases and J shed 5 bases, with 7 bases lying between them. Germline CDR1 is KGHSH and CDR2 is LQKENI. CDR3 region: CASSPPSLTEAFF. The CDR3 bases are TGTGCCAGCTCACCACCGTCGTTAACTGAAGCTTTCTTT. Full variable domain (remainder filled in from reference TRBV18 and TRBJ1-1): NAGVMQNPRHLVRRRGQEARLRCSPMKGHSHVYWYRQLPEEGLKFMVYLQKENIIDESGMPKERFSAEFPKEGPSILRIQQVVRGDSAAYFCASSPPSLTEAFFGQGTRLTVV.

This clone was detected a few times. CDR3 amino acids: CASSLGTGTSYEQYF. CDR3 nucleotides: TGCGCCAGCAGCTTAGGGACAGGGACTTCCTACGAGCAGTACTTC. The V and J genes are TRBV5-1 and TRBJ2-7; 9 nucleotides match TRBD1. The ends lost 2 bases at V and 1 base at J; junction bases unmatched: 4. Germline CDR1 reads SGHRS; CDR2 reads YFSETQ. There are 15 residues in the CDR3.

This clone appeared a single time. The chain employs TRBV18 and TRBJ1-5, with a tentative D call TRBD1 (6 bases). CDR3 length: 17 amino acids. Trimming took 1 base from V and 2 from J, leaving 15 bases between them. In germline, CDR1 is KGHSH, CDR2 LQKENI. The CDR3 nucleotides are TGTGCCAGCTCACCACGGCGAAGTCCAGGGGGCAATCAGCCCCAGCATTTT. Translating gives CASSPRRSPGGNQPQHF.

Only a few counts were recorded for this clone. The rearrangement uses TRBV19 and TRBJ1-1; TRBD1 aligns across 9 bases. Trimming cost V 6 bases and J 6 bases; bases outside gene matches: 8. This CDR3 spans 14 amino acids. In germline, CDR1 is LNHDA, CDR2 SQIVND (reference sequence). CDR3 protein: CASSLRQGDSEAFF. The CDR3 DNA sequence: TGTGCCAGTAGCCTAAGACAGGGGGACTCTGAAGCTTTCTTT.

This clone occurred a few times. The chain joins TRBV9 to TRBJ2-2; D gene unclear. Trimming stripped 3 bases from V and 2 bases from J, with 8 bases between. This CDR3 is built from 14 residues. The germline gives CDR1 SGDLS, CDR2 YYNGEE. The CDR3 spells CASSALLNTGELFF. CDR3 nucleotide sequence: TGTGCCAGCAGCGCCCTCCTAAACACCGGGGAGCTGTTTTTT. Full variable domain (rest looked up from reference TRBV9 and TRBJ2-2): DSGVTQTPKHLITATGQRVTLRCSPRSGDLSVYWYQQSLDQGLQFLIQYYNGEERAKGNILERFSAQQFPDLHSELNLSSLELGDSALYFCASSALLNTGELFFGEGSRLTVL.

CDR3 sequence reads: CASSEGAYNEQFF. CDR3 nucleotide sequence: TGTGCCAGCAGTGAGGGGGCTTACAATGAGCAGTTCTTC. The chain is built from TRBV25-1 and TRBJ2-1; tentatively, D is TRBD1 (6 bases). Germline V gene lookup returns CDR1 MGHDK and CDR2 SYGVNS. This CDR3 has 13 residues. Trimming cost V 3 bases and J 4 bases, with 7 bases left between them.